These T cell receptor beta chains were read from a single sample in a study of shared clonotypes between healthy human individuals. TCRdb keeps only in-frame clones here, not all; method: immunoSEQ multiplex PCR. The table lists 2 million to 2.5 million clones, about 92% of them singletons. The source material was naive CD8+ T cells from PBMCs. All receptors derive from a man aged 18 to 29 in good health. Some clones in this sample may be carry-over from other donors' samples. Each CDR3 is given with its conserved first and last residue.

TRBJ1-2 | TRBV27 | CASSLTLTGSYTF
TRBJ1-4 | TRBV19 | CASSIGSGPLNEKLFF
TRBJ2-1 | TRBV5-6 | CASSLAEGTDEQFF
TRBJ2-3 | TRBV10-3 | CAISEENRASTDTQYF
TRBJ1-4 | TRBV13 | CASSLGRDVLF
TRBJ1-4 | TRBV13 | CASSLGLQGADEKLFF
TRBJ2-7 | TRBV18 | CASSPVGSGRVTYEQYF
TRBJ2-1 | TRBV4-2 | CASSYDRNNNEQFF
TRBJ1-2 | TRBV7-9 | CASSLVSRGPNYGYTF
TRBJ2-5 | TRBV28 | CASSLGPGQTSETQYF
TRBJ1-3 | TRBV10-3 | CATARGALNSGNTIYF
TRBJ1-1 | TRBV6-6 | CASSRRMNTEAFF
TRBJ2-7 | TRBV30 | CAWSDRDRGYEQYF
TRBJ2-1 | TRBV9 | CASNNPLDMSSYNEQFF
TRBJ2-4 | TRBV15 | CATSRVRGAKNIQYF
TRBJ1-1 | TRBV6-5 | CASRMDDITEAFF
TRBJ2-5 | TRBV10-3 | CAISEWLTQETQYF
TRBJ2-2 | TRBV14 | CASSQVWGPNTGELFF
TRBJ2-1 | TRBV18 | CASSPVPSGLAGGSSYNEQFF
TRBJ1-2 | TRBV21-1 | CASGARGVYGYTF
TRBJ1-2 | TRBV6-5 | CASSYLAGSNYGYTF
TRBJ1-5 | TRBV6-1 | CASSEWRDRGSIRSNQPQHF
TRBJ1-1 | TRBV27 | CASRGREAEAFF
TRBJ2-7 | TRBV11-3 | CASSDQPSSYEQYF
TRBJ2-7 | TRBV15 | CATSPTLGYEQYF
TRBJ2-3 | TRBV28 | CASSQGGRAPPDTDTQYF
TRBJ2-7 | TRBV25-1 | CASSELGLAGDEQYF
TRBJ2-7 | TRBV7-2 | CASSPRTFDYEQYF
TRBJ2-1 | TRBV11-3 | CASSDYRDPEQFF